The clone carrying this T cell receptor beta chain has just a few counts. What it binds is unknown. This entry belongs to a study of beta chain features in type 1 diabetes. Study at large: No patient-donor differences in age, gender, total cells or subset yield.

The study's findings and limits: Shortening that was moderate but significant affected the TCRB CDR3s of Type 1 diabetes patients in all four CD4+ subsets.

Germline V gives CDR1 SGHTA, CDR2 FQGNSA. The V and J ends lost 5 bases and 5 bases respectively, with 12 bases between them. CDR3 length equals 13 residues. The sequenced template was cDNA made from the entire isolated RNA. Repertoires were generated with immunoSEQ multiplex PCR, while TCRdb's copy carries only in-frame clones and drops some. Here the sample spans about 220,000 clones, 11% being singletons. The V call is TRBV7-2, the J call TRBJ2-5, with a possible D match to TRBD2 (5 bases). Material: central memory CD4+ T cells from blood. The clonotype comes from a young man in good health. CDR3 amino acids: CASSPRRMETQYF. The CDR3, as DNA: TGTGCCAGCAGCCCCAGGAGGATGGAGACCCAGTACTTC.